This TCR beta chain was obtained from a study of T cells in localized non-small cell lung cancer. Whole-study results and caveats: Among the tissues sampled, uninvolved adjacent lung had the highest T cell clonality, above tumor. Appearances in adjacent lung were noted for a median around 55 of the top 100 tumor clones.

Remarks on this clone: Its antigen is unknown.

This table comes from immunoSEQ multiplex PCR, and its TCRdb copy is limited to in-frame clones, with some not included. In the table there are 40,000 to 55,000 clones, less than 85% of which are singletons. The V and J ends lost 7 bases and 4 bases respectively, with 11 bases between them. In germline, CDR1 is SGHTA, CDR2 FQGNSA. The CDR3 is 14 amino acids. The source material was PBMCs, sampled before any cancer treatment. The V call is TRBV7-2, the J call TRBJ1-6, with D perhaps TRBD1 (5 bases). This receptor was obtained from a woman aged 40-70 years with stage II lung adenocarcinoma. DNA of the CDR3: TGTGCCAGCACCCGACAGAAATATAATTCACCCCTCCACTTT. Its protein is CASTRQKYNSPLHF.